The present entry profiles one T cell receptor beta chain with its context. Its antigen is still unknown. This entry comes from a study of shared clonotypes between healthy human individuals. Broader study findings: Though the depth was large, rarefaction showed that sorted-subset sequencing was incomplete.

Terminally differentiated effector memory CD45RA+ cells were excluded from the naive CD8 cells, which were CD45RO-negative and positively selected for CCR7. Several immunoSEQ plates held equal portions of the genomic DNA taken from each subset. Assay: immunoSEQ multiplex PCR; the TCRdb copy retains only in-frame clones and omits some. The data contain roughly 1,800,000 clones, approximately 95% of them singletons. Germline V lookup: CDR1 MNHNS, CDR2 SASEGT. The CDR3 length is 13 residues. Trimming took 11 bases from V and 4 from J, leaving 15 bases between them. The TCR was taken from a man aged 18 to 30 in good health. Specimen: naive CD8+ T cells sorted from blood. J is TRBJ2-1 and V is TRBV6-1, with D unresolved. The DNA of the CDR3 is TGTGCCGGACGACTGGACGCGTACAATGAGCAGTTCTTC. Amino acids: CAGRLDAYNEQFF.